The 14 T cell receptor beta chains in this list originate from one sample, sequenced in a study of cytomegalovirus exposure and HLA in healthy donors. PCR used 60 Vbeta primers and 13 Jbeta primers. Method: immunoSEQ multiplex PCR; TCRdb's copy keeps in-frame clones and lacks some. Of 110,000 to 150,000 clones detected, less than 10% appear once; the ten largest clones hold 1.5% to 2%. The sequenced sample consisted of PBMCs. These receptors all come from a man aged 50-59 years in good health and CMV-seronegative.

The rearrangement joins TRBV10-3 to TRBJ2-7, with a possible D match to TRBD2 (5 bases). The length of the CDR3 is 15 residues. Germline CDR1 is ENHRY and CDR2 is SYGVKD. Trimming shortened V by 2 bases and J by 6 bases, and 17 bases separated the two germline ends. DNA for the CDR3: TGTGCCATCAGTGAGCCCGGGCAGGTGAGCGGCGAGCAGTACTTC. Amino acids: CAISEPGQVSGEQYF.

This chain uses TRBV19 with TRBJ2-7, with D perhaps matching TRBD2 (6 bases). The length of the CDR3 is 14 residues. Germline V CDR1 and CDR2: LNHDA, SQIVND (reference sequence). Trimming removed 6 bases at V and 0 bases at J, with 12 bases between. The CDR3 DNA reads TGTGCCAGTAGCGCGGGACGGACCTCCTACGAGCAGTACTTC. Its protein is CASSAGRTSYEQYF.

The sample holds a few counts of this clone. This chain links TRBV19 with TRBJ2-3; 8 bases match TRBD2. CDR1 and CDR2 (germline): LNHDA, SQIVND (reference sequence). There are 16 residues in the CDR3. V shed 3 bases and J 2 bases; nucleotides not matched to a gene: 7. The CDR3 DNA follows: TGTGCCAGTAGTATGGAACGGGGGGGCCCCACAGATACGCAGTATTTT. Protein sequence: CASSMERGGPTDTQYF.

In DNA, the CDR3 is TGTGCCAGCAGCCCCACCGGGACTCCCAATGAGCAGTTCTTC. It codes for CASSPTGTPNEQFF. V usage is TRBV9 and J usage is TRBJ2-1, with a tentative D call TRBD2 (6 bases). The CDR3 has 14 amino acids. Germline-derived CDR1 and CDR2 are SGDLS and YYNGEE. V lost 4 bases to trimming and J lost 6 bases, with 14 bases between them.

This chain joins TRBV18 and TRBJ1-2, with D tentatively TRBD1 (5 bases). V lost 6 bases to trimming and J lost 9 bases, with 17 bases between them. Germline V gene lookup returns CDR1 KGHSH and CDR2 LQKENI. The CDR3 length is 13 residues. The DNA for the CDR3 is TGTGCCAGCTCCCGCGGAGGAGGGGATAGCTACACCTTC. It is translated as CASSRGGGDSYTF.

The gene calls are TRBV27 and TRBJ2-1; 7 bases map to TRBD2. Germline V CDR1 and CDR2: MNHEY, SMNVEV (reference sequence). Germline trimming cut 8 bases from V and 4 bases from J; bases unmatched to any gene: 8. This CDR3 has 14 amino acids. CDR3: CASGGAGVYNEQFF. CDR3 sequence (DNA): TGTGCCAGCGGAGGGGCGGGAGTTTACAATGAGCAGTTCTTC.

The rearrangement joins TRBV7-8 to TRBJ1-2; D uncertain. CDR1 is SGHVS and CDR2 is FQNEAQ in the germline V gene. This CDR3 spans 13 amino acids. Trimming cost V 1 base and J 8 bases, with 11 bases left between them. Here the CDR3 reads CASSLGGGRGYTF. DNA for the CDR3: TGTGCCAGCAGCTTAGGGGGAGGTAGGGGCTACACCTTC. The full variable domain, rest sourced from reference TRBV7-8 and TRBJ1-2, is GAGVSQSPRYKVAKRGQDVALRCDPISGHVSLFWYQQALGQGPEFLTYFQNEAQLDKSGLPSDRFFAERPEGSVSTLKIQRTQQEDSAVYLCASSLGGGRGYTFGSGTRLTVV.

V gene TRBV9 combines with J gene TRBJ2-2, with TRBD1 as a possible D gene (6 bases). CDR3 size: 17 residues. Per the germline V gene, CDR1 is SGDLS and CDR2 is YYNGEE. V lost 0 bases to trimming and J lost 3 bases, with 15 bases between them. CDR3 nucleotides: TGTGCCAGCAGCGTAGCTACTACGGGACACTACACCGGGGAGCTGTTTTTT. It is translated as CASSVATTGHYTGELFF.

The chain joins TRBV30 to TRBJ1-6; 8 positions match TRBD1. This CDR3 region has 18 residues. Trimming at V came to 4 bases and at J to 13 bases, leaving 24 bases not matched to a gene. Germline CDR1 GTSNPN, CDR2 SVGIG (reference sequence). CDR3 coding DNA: TGTGCCTGGAACCAATTCCCTGCCGGGACAGGTCTCGGGGGGCCCCTCCACTTT. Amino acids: CAWNQFPAGTGLGGPLHF.

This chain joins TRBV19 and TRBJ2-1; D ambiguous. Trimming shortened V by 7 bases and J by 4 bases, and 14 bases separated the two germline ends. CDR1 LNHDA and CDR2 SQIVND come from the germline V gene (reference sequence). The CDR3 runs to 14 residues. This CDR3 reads CASTPSAQYNEQFF. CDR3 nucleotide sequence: TGTGCCAGTACCCCATCAGCGCAGTACAATGAGCAGTTCTTC.

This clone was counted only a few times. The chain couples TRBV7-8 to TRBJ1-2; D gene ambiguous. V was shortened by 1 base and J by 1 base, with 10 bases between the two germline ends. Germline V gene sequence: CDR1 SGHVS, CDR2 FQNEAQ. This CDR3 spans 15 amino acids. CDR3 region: CASSLVGMSNYGYTF. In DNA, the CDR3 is TGTGCCAGCAGCTTAGTCGGGATGAGTAACTATGGCTACACCTTC.

The CDR3 region is CASSEGQGGWKQPQHF. CDR3 in DNA: TGTGCCAGCAGTGAAGGACAGGGGGGGTGGAAACAGCCCCAGCATTTT. This chain uses TRBV28 with TRBJ1-5; TRBD1 aligns across 10 bases. There are 16 residues in the CDR3. Germline V gene lookup returns CDR1 MDHEN and CDR2 SYDVKM. V was clipped by 5 bases and J by 7 bases; unmatched bases: 11.

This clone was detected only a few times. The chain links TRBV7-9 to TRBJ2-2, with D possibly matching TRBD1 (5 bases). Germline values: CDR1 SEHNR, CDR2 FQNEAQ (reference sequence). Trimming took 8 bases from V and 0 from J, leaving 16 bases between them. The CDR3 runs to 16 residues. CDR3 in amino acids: CASPKAPGPNTGELFF. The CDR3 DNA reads TGTGCCAGCCCTAAGGCCCCAGGGCCGAACACCGGGGAGCTGTTTTTT.

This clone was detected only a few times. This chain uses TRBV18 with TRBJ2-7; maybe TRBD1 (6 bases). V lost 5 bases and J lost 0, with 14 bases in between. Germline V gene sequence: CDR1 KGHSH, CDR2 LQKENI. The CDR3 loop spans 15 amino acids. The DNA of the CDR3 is TGTGCCAGCTCATCTAGGACAGACCTCTCCTACGAGCAGTACTTC. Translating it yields CASSSRTDLSYEQYF.